The 24 T cell receptor beta chains given below trace back to one sample, sequenced in a study of vaccination and CD4 T cells after COVID-19. With the Oncomine TCR Beta short-read assay, DNA from cultured CD4+ T cells was sequenced. TCRdb redid the calling of the PCR reads with MiXCR, one entry per CDR3 protein. Here the sample spans 17,000 or so distinct CDR3 sequences, about 45% being singletons. Stated time point: late sampling 161 to 241 days after vaccination in a few convalescent patients. Stated treatment: approximately 9-day PBMC culture with coronavirus spike peptide pools or control peptides (ViraFEST assay). These TCRs are of unknown antigen specificity. The sample here was CD4+ T cells from blood, cultured in vitro, taken about 7 months after SARS-CoV-2 vaccination. These receptors came from a human donor who had recovered from COVID-19.

This chain connects TRBV24-1 to TRBJ1-5; tentative D call: TRBD1 (5 bases). Trimming removed 2 bases from V and 3 bases from J, with 10 bases in between. The CDR3 consists of 15 residues. Germline V lookup: CDR1 KGHDR, CDR2 SFDVKD. DNA for the CDR3: TGTGCCACCAGTGATTCCCGACAGTACAATCAGCCCCAGCATTTT. It yields the protein CATSDSRQYNQPQHF.

This clonotype was counted between two and nine times. This chain connects TRBV7-9 to TRBJ1-5; the D gene is possibly TRBD1 (5 bases). The CDR3 runs to 14 residues. Trimming took off 5 bases at V and 3 bases at J, with 11 bases between the two ends. In germline, CDR1 is SEHNR, CDR2 FQNEAQ (reference sequence). The CDR3 protein is CASSARQYNQPQHF. CDR3 nucleotide sequence: TGTGCCAGCAGCGCCCGACAGTACAATCAGCCCCAGCATTTT.

The CDR3 protein is CASSGGQPNTEAFF. Here the CDR3 DNA reads TGCGCCAGCAGCGGCGGACAGCCGAACACTGAAGCTTTCTTT. This sequence joins TRBV5-1 and TRBJ1-1; TRBD1 is a possible D gene (6 bases). CDR1 and CDR2 (germline): SGHRS, YFSETQ. The CDR3 length is 14 residues. The V end lost 4 bases, the J end lost 1 base, and 11 bases lay between the germline ends.

This clonotype was detected only a few times. The chain recombines TRBV7-9 with TRBJ2-3, with D perhaps TRBD1 (5 bases). Germline values: CDR1 SEHNR, CDR2 FQNEAQ (reference sequence). There are 15 residues in the CDR3. Trimming took off 5 bases at V and 0 bases at J, with 12 bases between the two ends. The CDR3 region has the DNA TGTGCCAGCAGCGCCACAGGTGCCAGCACAGATACGCAGTATTTT. Encoded protein: CASSATGASTDTQYF.

This clonotype showed up just a few times. This chain joins TRBV7-9 and TRBJ2-7, with a possible D match to TRBD2 (5 bases). The CDR3 extends over 13 amino acids. The V gene's germline CDR1 is SEHNR and CDR2 FQNEAQ (reference sequence). Trimming took off 5 bases at V and 11 bases at J, with 19 bases between the two ends. The CDR3 region is CASSPRPDSQKYF. In DNA, the CDR3 is TGTGCCAGCAGCCCCAGACCGGACTCACAGAAGTACTTC.

The chain uses TRBV19 and TRBJ1-6; D unclear. This CDR3 comprises 12 residues. Germline CDR1 LNHDA, CDR2 SQIVND (reference sequence). Trimming cost V 3 bases and J 8 bases, with 5 bases left between them. CDR3 DNA: TGTGCCAGTAGTATTCAGCATTCACCCCTCCACTTT. It is translated as CASSIQHSPLHF.

The genes are TRBV6-5 and TRBJ1-1; TRBD1 aligns across 10 bases. J gave up 2 bases and V 6 bases, and 9 bases lay outside the gene matches. Looked up from germline, CDR1 is MNHEY and CDR2 is SVGAGI. CDR3 length equals 16 residues. The CDR3 protein is CASSYRQGALNTEAFF. DNA of the CDR3: TGTGCCAGCAGCTACCGACAGGGGGCGCTTAACACTGAAGCTTTCTTT.

V usage is TRBV20-1 and J usage is TRBJ2-5; TRBD1 matches at 7 bases. V shed 3 bases, J shed 3 bases, and the junction held 4 bases outside the gene matches. The CDR3 contains 13 residues. Germline values: CDR1 DFQATT, CDR2 SNEGSKA (reference sequence). This CDR3 is CSASRDREETQYF. The CDR3 bases are TGCAGTGCTAGCCGGGACAGAGAAGAGACCCAGTACTTC.

The CDR3 here is CASSTPGTPGPSTDTQYF. For the CDR3, the DNA is TGTGCCAGCAGCACCCCCGGGACTCCCGGCCCTAGCACAGATACGCAGTATTTT. V and J are TRBV21-1 and TRBJ2-3; the table's D gene call, TRBD2, was not cross checked with the DNA. TRBV21-1 is marked as a pseudogene. This CDR3 comprises 18 residues.

V gene TRBV6-1 combines with J gene TRBJ2-7, with D unclear. Germline CDR1 MNHNS, CDR2 SASEGT. Trimming cost V 6 bases and J 2 bases, with 14 bases left between them. The CDR3 has 14 amino acids. The CDR3, as DNA: TGTGCCAGCAGGCCAGAATTTGATCCCTACGAGCAGTACTTC. Encoded protein: CASRPEFDPYEQYF.

The genes are TRBV6-1 and TRBJ1-1; no clear D gene. CDR1 and CDR2 from the germline V gene are MNHNS and SASEGT. Deletions cut 6 bases from V and 5 bases from J, with 10 bases between. There are 12 residues in the CDR3. CDR3: CASSLRETEAFF. DNA for the CDR3: TGTGCCAGCAGCCTTAGGGAGACTGAAGCTTTCTTT.

The chain is built from TRBV20-1 and TRBJ1-3; TRBD1 matches 7 bases. The germline CDR1 and CDR2 sequences are DFQATT and SNEGSKA (reference sequence). This CDR3 contains 14 residues. With 6 bases clipped from V and 1 base from J, the junction kept 6 bases outside the gene matches. CDR3 sequence reads: CSAGQGGSGNTIYF. The CDR3 DNA sequence: TGCAGTGCCGGGCAGGGGGGTTCTGGAAACACCATATATTTT.

In its sample, this clonotype was seen a few times. This chain connects TRBV7-2 to TRBJ2-1; 11 bases match TRBD2. Germline CDR1 and CDR2: SGHTA and FQGNSA. The CDR3 is made up of 15 amino acids. With 1 base clipped from V and 7 bases from J, the junction kept 3 bases outside the gene matches. The CDR3, as DNA: TGTGCCAGCAGCTTAGGACTAGCGGGGAATAATGAGCAGTTCTTC. Residues: CASSLGLAGNNEQFF. The entire variable domain, with the rest obtained from reference TRBV7-2 and TRBJ2-1, is as follows: GAGVSQSPSNKVTEKGKDVELRCDPISGHTALYWYRQSLGQGLEFLIYFQGNSAPDKSGLPSDRFSAERTGGSVSTLTIQRTQQEDSAVYLCASSLGLAGNNEQFFGPGTRLTVL.

This clonotype was seen a handful of times. The gene calls are TRBV24-1 and TRBJ2-5, with D perhaps assigned TRBD1 or TRBD2 (5 bases each). The CDR3 contains 13 residues. Germline V CDR1 and CDR2: KGHDR, SFDVKD. Trimming stripped 5 bases from V and 2 bases from J, with 8 bases between. The CDR3 reads CATSGGSQETQYF. The DNA for the CDR3 is TGTGCCACCAGTGGGGGGTCACAAGAGACCCAGTACTTC.

The J gene is TRBJ1-6, the V gene TRBV6-1; 8 nucleotides agree with TRBD1. The germline V gene encodes CDR1 MNHNS and CDR2 SASEGT. After removal of 6 bases from V and 8 bases from J, the junction contained 9 bases not matched to a gene. The CDR3 covers 15 residues. Here the CDR3 DNA reads TGTGCCAGCAGCCCCTGGGGACAGGCAGATTCACCCCTCCACTTT. Its protein product is CASSPWGQADSPLHF.

The chain joins TRBV2 to TRBJ1-2; D is ambiguous. This CDR3 is 12 amino acids long. V gave up 8 bases and J gave up 6 bases, with 13 bases separating them. Germline V gene data show CDR1 as SNHLY and CDR2 as FYNNEI. The CDR3 loop reads CASRRDLDGYTF. CDR3 in DNA: TGTGCCAGCCGGAGAGACCTCGATGGCTACACCTTC.

The V call is TRBV20-1, the J call TRBJ2-2, with 7 bases lining up with TRBD2. The CDR3 has 16 residues. Trimming at V came to 1 base and at J to 4 bases, leaving 9 bases not matched to a gene. CDR1 is DFQATT and CDR2 is SNEGSKA in the germline V gene (reference sequence). DNA of the CDR3: TGCAGTGCTAGAGTACCCAGCGGGGATGGCACCGGGGAGCTGTTTTTT. Its protein product is CSARVPSGDGTGELFF.

The chain carries TRBV20-1 and TRBJ2-7, with TRBD2 matching over 8 bases. The CDR3 length is 18 residues. Germline V gives CDR1 DFQATT, CDR2 SNEGSKA (reference sequence). V shed 0 bases and J 4 bases; nucleotides not matched to a gene: 17. CDR3 region: CSARDWAKGNSGDYEQYF. DNA for the CDR3: TGCAGTGCTAGAGATTGGGCAAAGGGGAATAGCGGGGATTACGAGCAGTACTTC.

The chain has TRBV28 and TRBJ1-6; D possibly corresponds to TRBD1 (5 bases). V lost 9 bases, J lost 11 bases, and 17 bases lay in between. The length of the CDR3 is 13 residues. Per the germline V gene, CDR1 is MDHEN and CDR2 is SYDVKM. CDR3 sequence reads: CASLSWGEPPLHF. The CDR3 nucleotides are TGTGCCAGTCTCTCGTGGGGGGAACCACCCCTCCACTTT.

This clonotype was seen a handful of times. The V and J genes are TRBV10-3 and TRBJ2-3; either TRBD1 or TRBD2 may supply D (5 bases each). The germline V gene has CDR1 ENHRY and CDR2 SYGVKD. With 2 bases removed from V and 4 bases from J, the gap between germline ends came to 10 bases. This CDR3 has 14 amino acids. Here the CDR3 reads CAISETGRSDTQYF. The CDR3 DNA sequence: TGTGCCATCAGTGAGACGGGACGTTCAGATACGCAGTATTTT.

J is TRBJ2-5 and V is TRBV7-8, with D perhaps TRBD2 (7 bases). The CDR3 consists of 16 residues. Between the trimmed V and J ends, which lost 5 bases and 5 bases, there was a span of 21 bases. CDR1 is SGHVS, CDR2 FQNEAQ, per germline. The CDR3 DNA follows: TGTGCCAGCAGCCCGAGGGGGGGCCACCCGTCGGAGACCCAGTACTTC. Protein sequence: CASSPRGGHPSETQYF.

The chain is built from TRBV7-2 and TRBJ2-5; 7 nucleotides line up with TRBD2. V shed 5 bases and J 4 bases; nucleotides not matched to a gene: 4. The CDR3 loop spans 13 amino acids. Germline CDR1 SGHTA, CDR2 FQGNSA. CDR3 region: CASSRTGGETQYF. For the CDR3, the DNA is TGTGCCAGCAGCCGGACGGGGGGAGAGACCCAGTACTTC. The whole variable domain, filled in from reference TRBV7-2 and TRBJ2-5, reads GAGVSQSPSNKVTEKGKDVELRCDPISGHTALYWYRQSLGQGLEFLIYFQGNSAPDKSGLPSDRFSAERTGGSVSTLTIQRTQQEDSAVYLCASSRTGGETQYFGPGTRLLVL.

In its sample, this clonotype was seen a few times. The chain uses TRBV2 and TRBJ2-6; D is perhaps TRBD2 (6 bases). V was trimmed by 8 bases and J by 10 bases, leaving 6 bases between them. The CDR3 totals 10 residues. Germline CDR1 reads SNHLY; CDR2 reads FYNNEI. CDR3 DNA: TGTGCCAGCGGGGGGAACGTCCTGACTTTC. Protein sequence: CASGGNVLTF.

The chain uses TRBV6-5 and TRBJ2-1; TRBD1 matches 7 bases. CDR3 length: 16 amino acids. The V gene end was trimmed by 0 bases and the J gene end by 8 bases; junction bases not matched to a gene: 10. CDR1 and CDR2 from the germline V gene are MNHEY and SVGAGI. Here the CDR3 reads CASSYSTGRELDEQFF. The CDR3, as DNA: TGTGCCAGCAGTTACTCGACAGGGCGTGAGCTGGATGAGCAGTTCTTC.